This entry describes one T cell receptor beta chain. Its cognate antigen is unknown. The data were taken from a study of shared clonotypes between healthy human individuals. Findings of the study overall: Memory subsets had estimated richness that was generally smaller than that of naive subsets. Sequencing depth was a factor that was expected to affect clonotype sharing among donors. All-four-donor shared clonotypes had higher generation probabilities than non-shared clonotypes did.

As defined, naive CD8 cells were CD45RO-negative and positively selected for CCR7, with terminally differentiated effector memory CD45RA+ cells excluded. This CDR3 is 16 amino acids long. Germline trimming cut 4 bases from V and 7 bases from J; bases unmatched to any gene: 10. Germline CDR1 and CDR2: GTSNPN and SVGIG (reference sequence). Per the authors' pipeline: ImmunoSEQ output held junction-only sequences without quality scores, so filtering differed. Assay used: immunoSEQ multiplex PCR; TCRdb lists only in-frame clones, some missing. V and J calls and clone size are those listed in that table; D and trimming were worked out from the DNA. The sample lists almost 700,000 clones, under 95% occurring once.

This sequence joins TRBV30 and TRBJ2-1; 13 nucleotides match TRBD2. Sequencing was carried out using naive CD8+ T cells sorted from blood. The source is a man younger than 40 in good health. Here the CDR3 DNA reads TGTGCCTGGACCGAGGGGACTAGCGGGACCGGGAATGAGCAGTTCTTC. Its translation: CAWTEGTSGTGNEQFF.